The 3 T cell receptor beta chains below were found in one sample sequenced in a study of cytomegalovirus exposure and HLA in healthy donors. Repertoires were generated with immunoSEQ multiplex PCR, while TCRdb's copy carries only in-frame clones and drops some. The table lists around 60,000 clones, 90% to 95% of them singletons, with 1.3% in the top ten. The specimen sequenced was PBMCs. The receptor source for this set is a woman between 18 and 29 years old in good health and CMV-seronegative.

This clone was observed a handful of times. The J gene is TRBJ1-6, the V gene TRBV11-3; D possibly corresponds to TRBD1 (5 bases). Germline V CDR1 and CDR2: SGHNT, YENEEA. The CDR3 has 16 amino acids. V gave up 5 bases and J gave up 8 bases, with 19 bases separating them. The CDR3 here is CASSLQRGTGDSPLHF. The CDR3 bases are TGTGCCAGCAGCCTACAACGGGGGACTGGGGATTCACCCCTCCACTTT.

V is TRBV11-2 and J is TRBJ1-4; 10 nucleotides align to TRBD1. Germline V gene data show CDR1 as SGHAT and CDR2 as FQNNGV. V dropped 3 bases and J dropped 8; count of bases not matched to a gene: 3. The CDR3 totals 14 residues. The CDR3 sequence: CASSLGQGQEKLFF. The CDR3 nucleotides are TGTGCCAGCAGCTTGGGACAGGGGCAAGAAAAACTGTTTTTT.

V and J are TRBV5-4 and TRBJ2-1; 8 nucleotides agree with TRBD1. V shed 0 bases, J shed 5 bases, and the junction held 4 bases outside the gene matches. Looked up from germline, CDR1 is SGHNT and CDR2 is YYREEE (reference sequence). The CDR3 consists of 15 residues. The CDR3 sequence: CASSLGGTGDNEQFF. The DNA of the CDR3 is TGTGCCAGCAGCTTGGGTGGGACAGGAGACAATGAGCAGTTCTTC.